These 14 T cell receptor beta chains share one sample of origin, sequenced in a study of T cell changes during pregnancy in multiple sclerosis. Sequencing used immunoSEQ multiplex PCR; TCRdb keeps in-frame clones, though not all of them. Of around 59,000 clones in the sample, about 90% were seen once. Specimen: CD4+ T cells from peripheral blood mononuclear cells, collected in the first trimester of pregnancy. These receptors came from a female donor with multiple sclerosis, enrolled in a pregnancy study.

CDR3 protein: CASSAIGNTEAFF. CDR3 coding DNA: TGTGCCAGTAGTGCTATTGGGAACACTGAAGCTTTCTTT. The genes are TRBV19 and TRBJ1-1; D call uncertain. The V end lost 5 bases, the J end lost 1 base, and 8 bases lay between the germline ends. The CDR3 sequence is 13 residues long. Germline V gene lookup returns CDR1 LNHDA and CDR2 SQIVND (reference sequence).

This clone has just a few counts. The gene calls are TRBV6-4 and TRBJ2-1; 8 bases agree with TRBD1. Germline-derived CDR1 and CDR2 are MRHNA and SNTAGT. V was pared by 7 bases and J by 6 bases, with 8 bases of the junction left unmatched. The CDR3 consists of 14 residues. CDR3 DNA: TGTGCCAGCACCCGGGACAGGCTGAGCAATGAGCAGTTCTTC. It specifies CASTRDRLSNEQFF.

The V and J genes are TRBV9 and TRBJ2-2; 10 bases line up with TRBD1. Per germline, CDR1 SGDLS and CDR2 YYNGEE. The ends lost 7 bases at V and 4 bases at J; junction bases unmatched: 7. The CDR3 has 15 residues. The CDR3 loop reads CASADRGQVTGELFF. Here the CDR3 DNA reads TGTGCCAGCGCTGACAGGGGGCAGGTCACCGGGGAGCTGTTTTTT.

This sequence joins TRBV7-2 and TRBJ2-2; the match to TRBD2 covers 14 bases. V shed 5 bases and J 1 base; nucleotides not matched to a gene: 6. This CDR3 has 18 amino acids. Germline values: CDR1 SGHTA, CDR2 FQGNSA. CDR3 coding DNA: TGTGCCAGCAGCCGCAGCGGACTAGCGGGGGGGAACACCGGGGAGCTGTTTTTT. It codes for CASSRSGLAGGNTGELFF. The full variable domain, its missing parts supplied by reference TRBV7-2 and TRBJ2-2, is GAGVSQSPSNKVTEKGKDVELRCDPISGHTALYWYRQSLGQGLEFLIYFQGNSAPDKSGLPSDRFSAERTGGSVSTLTIQRTQQEDSAVYLCASSRSGLAGGNTGELFFGEGSRLTVL.

V and J are TRBV6-5 and TRBJ2-5, with D possibly matching TRBD1 (5 bases). The CDR3 has 16 residues. CDR1 and CDR2 (germline): MNHEY, SVGAGI. Trimming pared 4 bases from V and 1 base from J, leaving 16 bases between. CDR3 in DNA: TGTGCCAGCAGTTTTACACCGACAGTCCCCCAAGAGACCCAGTACTTC. Translating it yields CASSFTPTVPQETQYF.

The chain uses TRBV11-3 and TRBJ1-1; weak D call: TRBD1 (5 bases). Trimming cost V 5 bases and J 4 bases, with 11 bases left between them. The CDR3 sequence is 13 residues long. The V gene's germline CDR1 is SGHNT and CDR2 YENEEA. The CDR3 sequence: CASSRTGVTEAFF. For the CDR3, the DNA is TGTGCCAGCAGCAGAACAGGAGTCACTGAAGCTTTCTTT.

The gene calls are TRBV29-1 and TRBJ1-2, with 7 bases matching TRBD1. The CDR3 has 11 residues. J was trimmed by 8 bases and V by 7 bases; bases with no gene match: 7. The germline CDR1 and CDR2 sequences are SQVTM and ANQGSEA. The CDR3 sequence is CSAQGTQGYTF. In DNA, the CDR3 is TGCAGCGCACAGGGGACTCAGGGCTACACCTTC.

The chain employs TRBV19 and TRBJ1-5, with D perhaps matching TRBD1 (6 bases). The CDR3 length is 15 residues. Trimming took off 6 bases at V and 3 bases at J, with 15 bases between the two ends. Looked up from germline, CDR1 is LNHDA and CDR2 is SQIVND (reference sequence). For the CDR3, the DNA is TGTGCCAGTAGCGTTACGACAGGCCCCAATCAGCCCCAGCATTTT. Protein product: CASSVTTGPNQPQHF.

J is TRBJ1-5 and V is TRBV7-2; no firm D call. Between the trimmed V and J ends, which lost 1 base and 5 bases, there was a span of 9 bases. This CDR3 is 14 amino acids long. CDR1 and CDR2 (germline): SGHTA, FQGNSA. The CDR3 region has the DNA TGTGCCAGCAGCTTAGAAAACCTATATCAGCCCCAGCATTTT. This encodes CASSLENLYQPQHF. Full variable domain (outside the CDR3, taken from reference TRBV7-2 and TRBJ1-5): GAGVSQSPSNKVTEKGKDVELRCDPISGHTALYWYRQSLGQGLEFLIYFQGNSAPDKSGLPSDRFSAERTGGSVSTLTIQRTQQEDSAVYLCASSLENLYQPQHFGDGTRLSIL.

The chain couples TRBV29-1 to TRBJ2-7; 7 bases map to TRBD1. There are 13 residues in the CDR3. Trimming took 0 bases from V and 4 from J; bases not matched to a gene: 3. Germline V gives CDR1 SQVTM, CDR2 ANQGSEA. CDR3 sequence reads: CSVEDRGSYEQYF. The CDR3 coding sequence is TGCAGCGTTGAAGACAGGGGGTCTTACGAGCAGTACTTC.

This clone was picked up a small number of times. V gene TRBV7-3 combines with J gene TRBJ2-3, with a possible D match to TRBD2 (6 bases). Germline lookup yields CDR1 SGHTA and CDR2 FQGTGA. V lost 3 bases, J lost 2 bases, and 12 bases lay in between. This CDR3 region has 15 residues. The CDR3 DNA follows: TGTGCCAGCAGCTTTACTAGCTCAGACACAGATACGCAGTATTTT. Its translation: CASSFTSSDTDTQYF.

The chain couples TRBV30 to TRBJ1-1; 11 nucleotides align to TRBD1. Germline trimming cut 0 bases from V and 0 bases from J; bases unmatched to any gene: 6. The CDR3 is 17 amino acids. Germline V CDR1 and CDR2: GTSNPN, SVGIG (reference sequence). The DNA for the CDR3 is TGTGCCTGGAGTGTCTGGACAGGGGGCGTAATGAACACTGAAGCTTTCTTT. Translation: CAWSVWTGGVMNTEAFF.

The chain recombines TRBV30 with TRBJ2-2, with D perhaps matching TRBD1 (6 bases). Trimming cost V 0 bases and J 1 base, with 15 bases left between them. Germline loops: CDR1 GTSNPN, CDR2 SVGIG (reference sequence). The CDR3 covers 17 residues. The chain's CDR3 is CAWSVNMGHLNTGELFF. CDR3 sequence (DNA): TGTGCCTGGAGTGTAAATATGGGACACTTGAACACCGGGGAGCTGTTTTTT.

This clone was detected only a few times. The rearrangement links TRBV20-1 to TRBJ1-2; D not certain. The CDR3 spans 10 residues. Trimming removed 7 bases at V and 8 bases at J, with 11 bases between. CDR1 and CDR2 (germline): DFQATT, SNEGSKA (reference sequence). As DNA, the CDR3 is TGCAGTGTGGAGTATGACGGCTACACCTTC. This translates into CSVEYDGYTF.